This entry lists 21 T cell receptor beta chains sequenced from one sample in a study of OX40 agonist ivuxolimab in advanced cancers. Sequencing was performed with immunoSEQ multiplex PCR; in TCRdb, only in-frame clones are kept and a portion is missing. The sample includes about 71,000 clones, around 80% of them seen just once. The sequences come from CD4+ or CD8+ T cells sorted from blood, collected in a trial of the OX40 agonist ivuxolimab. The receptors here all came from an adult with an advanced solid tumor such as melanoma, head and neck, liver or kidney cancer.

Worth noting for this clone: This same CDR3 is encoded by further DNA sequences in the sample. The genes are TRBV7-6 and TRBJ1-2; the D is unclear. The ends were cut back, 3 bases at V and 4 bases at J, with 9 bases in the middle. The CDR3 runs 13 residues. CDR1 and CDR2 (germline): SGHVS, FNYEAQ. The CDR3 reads CASSFPGGYGYTF. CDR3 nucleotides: TGTGCCAGCAGCTTCCCGGGAGGCTATGGCTACACCTTC.

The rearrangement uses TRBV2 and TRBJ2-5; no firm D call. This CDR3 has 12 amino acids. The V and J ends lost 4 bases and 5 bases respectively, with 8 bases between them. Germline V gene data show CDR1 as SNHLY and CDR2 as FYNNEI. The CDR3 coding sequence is TGTGCCAGCAGTGCGATGTGGGAGACCCAGTACTTC. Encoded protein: CASSAMWETQYF. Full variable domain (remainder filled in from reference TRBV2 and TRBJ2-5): EPEVTQTPSHQVTQMGQEVILRCVPISNHLYFYWYRQILGQKVEFLVSFYNNEISEKSEIFDDQFSVERPDGSNFTLKIRSTKLEDSAMYFCASSAMWETQYFGPGTRLLVL.

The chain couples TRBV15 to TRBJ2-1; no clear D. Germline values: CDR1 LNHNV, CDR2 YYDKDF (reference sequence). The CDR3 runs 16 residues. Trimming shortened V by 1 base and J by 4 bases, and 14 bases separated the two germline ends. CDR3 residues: CATSRVMQAEYNEQFF. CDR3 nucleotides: TGTGCCACCAGCAGAGTTATGCAGGCCGAATACAATGAGCAGTTCTTC.

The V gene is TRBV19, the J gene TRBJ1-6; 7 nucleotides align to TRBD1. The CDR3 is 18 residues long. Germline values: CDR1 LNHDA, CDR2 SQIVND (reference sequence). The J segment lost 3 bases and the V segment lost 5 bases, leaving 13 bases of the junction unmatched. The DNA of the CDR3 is TGTGCCAGTAGTTTCGGGACAGCCGAACTGAACTATAATTCACCCCTCCACTTT. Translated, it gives CASSFGTAELNYNSPLHF. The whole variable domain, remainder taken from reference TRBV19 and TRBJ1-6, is DGGITQSPKYLFRKEGQNVTLSCEQNLNHDAMYWYRQDPGQGLRLIYYSQIVNDFQKGDIAEGYSVSREKKESFPLTVTSAQKNPTAFYLCASSFGTAELNYNSPLHFGNGTRLTVT.

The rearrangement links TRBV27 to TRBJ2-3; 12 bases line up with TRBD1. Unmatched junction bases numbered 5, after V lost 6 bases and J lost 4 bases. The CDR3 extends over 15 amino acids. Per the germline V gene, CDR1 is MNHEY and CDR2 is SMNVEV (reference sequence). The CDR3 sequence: CASRWDRGQADTQYF. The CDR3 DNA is TGTGCCAGCAGGTGGGACAGGGGGCAGGCAGATACGCAGTATTTT.

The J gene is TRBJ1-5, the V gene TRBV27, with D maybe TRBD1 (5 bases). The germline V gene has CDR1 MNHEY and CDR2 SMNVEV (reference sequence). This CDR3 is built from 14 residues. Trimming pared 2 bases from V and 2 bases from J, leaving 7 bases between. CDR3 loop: CASSLKGGNQPQHF. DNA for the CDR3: TGTGCCAGCAGTTTAAAAGGGGGCAATCAGCCCCAGCATTTT.

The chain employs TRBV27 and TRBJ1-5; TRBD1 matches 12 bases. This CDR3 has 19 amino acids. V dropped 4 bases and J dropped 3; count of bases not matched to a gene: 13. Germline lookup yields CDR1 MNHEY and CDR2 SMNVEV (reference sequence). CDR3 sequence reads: CASSSGQGARFRFNQPQHF. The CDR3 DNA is TGTGCCAGCAGTTCGGGACAGGGGGCGAGGTTCAGGTTCAATCAGCCCCAGCATTTT.

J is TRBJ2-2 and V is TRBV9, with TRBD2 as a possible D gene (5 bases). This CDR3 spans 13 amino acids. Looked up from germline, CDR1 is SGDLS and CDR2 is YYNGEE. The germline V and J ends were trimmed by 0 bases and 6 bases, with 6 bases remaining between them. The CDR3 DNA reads TGTGCCAGCAGCGTAGCGGGGTCCGGGGAGCTGTTTTTT. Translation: CASSVAGSGELFF.

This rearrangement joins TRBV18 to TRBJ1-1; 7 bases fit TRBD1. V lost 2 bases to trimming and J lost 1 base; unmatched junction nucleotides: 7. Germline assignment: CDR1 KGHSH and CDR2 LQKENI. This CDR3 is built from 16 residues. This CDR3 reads CASSPYQGGKNTEAFF. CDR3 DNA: TGTGCCAGCTCACCATATCAGGGGGGTAAGAACACTGAAGCTTTCTTT.

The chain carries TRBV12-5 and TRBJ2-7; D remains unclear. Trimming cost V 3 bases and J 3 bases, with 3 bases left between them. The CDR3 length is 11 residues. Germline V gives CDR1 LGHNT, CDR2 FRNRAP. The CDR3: CASGFFYEQYF. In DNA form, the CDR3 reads TGTGCTAGTGGTTTTTTCTACGAGCAGTACTTC.

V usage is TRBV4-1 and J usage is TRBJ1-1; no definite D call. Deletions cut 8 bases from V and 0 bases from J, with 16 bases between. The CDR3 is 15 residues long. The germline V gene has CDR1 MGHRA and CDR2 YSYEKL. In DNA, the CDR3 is TGCGCCAGCGCCTTAAGAAGGGAGTTGAACACTGAAGCTTTCTTT. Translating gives CASALRRELNTEAFF.

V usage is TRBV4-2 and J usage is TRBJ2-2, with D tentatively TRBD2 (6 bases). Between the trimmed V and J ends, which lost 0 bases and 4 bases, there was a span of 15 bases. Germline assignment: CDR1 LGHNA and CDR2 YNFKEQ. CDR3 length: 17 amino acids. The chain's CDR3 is CASSQDEASAGTGELFF. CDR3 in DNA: TGTGCCAGCAGCCAAGATGAGGCTAGCGCGGGCACCGGGGAGCTGTTTTTT.

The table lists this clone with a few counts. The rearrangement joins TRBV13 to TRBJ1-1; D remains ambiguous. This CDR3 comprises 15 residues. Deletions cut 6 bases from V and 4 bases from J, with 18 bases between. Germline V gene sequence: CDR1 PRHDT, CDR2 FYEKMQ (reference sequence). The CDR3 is CASSHSGGWATEAFF. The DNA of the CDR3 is TGTGCCAGCAGTCACTCGGGCGGGTGGGCCACTGAAGCTTTCTTT.

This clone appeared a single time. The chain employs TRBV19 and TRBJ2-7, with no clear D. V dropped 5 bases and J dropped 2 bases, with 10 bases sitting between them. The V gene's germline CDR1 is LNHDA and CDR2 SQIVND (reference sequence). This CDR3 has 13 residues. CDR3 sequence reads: CASSPNSPYEQYF. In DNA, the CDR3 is TGTGCCAGTAGTCCGAATTCACCCTACGAGCAGTACTTC.

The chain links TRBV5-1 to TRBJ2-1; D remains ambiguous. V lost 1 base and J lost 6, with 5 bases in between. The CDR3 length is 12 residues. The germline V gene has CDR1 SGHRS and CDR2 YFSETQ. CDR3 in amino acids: CASSLPGNEQFF. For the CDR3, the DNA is TGCGCCAGCAGCTTGCCTGGCAATGAGCAGTTCTTC.

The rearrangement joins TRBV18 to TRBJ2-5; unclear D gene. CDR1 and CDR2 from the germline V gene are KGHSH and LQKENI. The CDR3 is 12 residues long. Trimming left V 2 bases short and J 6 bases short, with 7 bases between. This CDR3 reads CASSPSPQTQYF. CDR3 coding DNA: TGTGCCAGCTCACCATCCCCGCAGACCCAGTACTTC.

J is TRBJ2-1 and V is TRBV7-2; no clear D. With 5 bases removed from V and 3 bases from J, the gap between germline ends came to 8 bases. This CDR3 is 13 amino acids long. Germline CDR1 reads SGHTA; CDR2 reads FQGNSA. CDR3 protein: CASSDLVYNEQFF. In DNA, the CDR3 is TGTGCCAGCAGCGACCTGGTCTACAATGAGCAGTTCTTC.

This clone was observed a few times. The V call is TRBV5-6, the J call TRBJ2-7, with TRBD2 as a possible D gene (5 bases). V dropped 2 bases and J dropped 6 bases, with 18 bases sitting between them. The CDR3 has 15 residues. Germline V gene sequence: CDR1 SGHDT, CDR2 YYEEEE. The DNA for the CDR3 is TGTGCCAGCAGCTTTGAATTGAGGGTCGGCCGCGAGCAGTACTTC. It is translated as CASSFELRVGREQYF.

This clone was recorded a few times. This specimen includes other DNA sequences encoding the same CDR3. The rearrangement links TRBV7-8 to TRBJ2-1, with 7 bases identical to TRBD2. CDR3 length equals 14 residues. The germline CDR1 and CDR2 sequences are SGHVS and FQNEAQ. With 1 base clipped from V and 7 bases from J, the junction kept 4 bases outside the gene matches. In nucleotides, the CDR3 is TGTGCCAGCAGCTTAGTAGGTAGCGGGAATGAGCAGTTCTTC. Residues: CASSLVGSGNEQFF.

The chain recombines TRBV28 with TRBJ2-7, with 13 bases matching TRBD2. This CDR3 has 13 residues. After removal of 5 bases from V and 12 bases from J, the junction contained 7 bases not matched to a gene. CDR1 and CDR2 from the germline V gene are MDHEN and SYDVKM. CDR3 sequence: CASSPGLAGSLYF. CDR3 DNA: TGTGCCAGCAGTCCGGGACTAGCGGGAAGTCTGTACTTC.

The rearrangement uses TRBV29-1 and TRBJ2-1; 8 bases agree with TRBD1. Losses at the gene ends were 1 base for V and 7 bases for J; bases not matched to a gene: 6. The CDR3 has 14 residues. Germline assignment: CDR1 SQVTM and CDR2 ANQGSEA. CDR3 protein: CSVEGGQALNEQFF. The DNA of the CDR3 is TGCAGCGTTGAAGGGGGACAGGCTCTTAATGAGCAGTTCTTC.